A selection of T cell receptor beta chains follows, all from one sample in a study of neurological immune-mediated disorders. TCRdb independently ran MiXCR on the 5' RACE reads; one entry per CDR3 protein. The data show under 90,000 distinct CDR3 sequences, with about 9.5% seen just once and 1.5% to 2% held by the top ten. Material for sequencing was PBMCs. These TCRs come from a man in his forties or fifties in good health. Both conserved end residues are part of each CDR3. Fields, in order: V gene, D gene, J gene, clone size, CDR3 DNA, CDR3 protein. D genes are given only for firm matches. Part of the rows lack a size; the others show once, few, many or a class for expanded clones.

>TRBV25-1|TRBD2|TRBJ2-7|many
TGTGCCAGCAGGGATAGCGGGGGATACGAGCAGTACTTC
CASRDSGGYEQYF
>TRBV5-1|-|TRBJ2-1|few
TGCGCCAGCAGCCCGGGAGGGGGCCTTTACAATGAGCAGTTCTTC
CASSPGGGLYNEQFF
>TRBV21-1|-|TRBJ2-1|many
TGTGCCAGACCGGATCCCTACAATGAGCAGTTCTTC
CARPDPYNEQFF
>TRBV29-1|-|TRBJ1-5|many
TGCAGCGCCACACAGGGTAATAGCAATCAGCCCCAGCATTTT
CSATQGNSNQPQHF
>TRBV4-2|TRBD2|TRBJ2-1|many
TGTGCCAGCAGCCAGGGGGGCACTAGCGGGGCCGTTCTGTCTGAGCAGTTCTTC
CASSQGGTSGAVLSEQFF
>TRBV7-2|TRBD1|TRBJ1-2|many
TGTGCCAGCAACGGACAGGGAGGCGCCGATGGCTACACCTTC
CASNGQGGADGYTF
>TRBV4-2|-|TRBJ2-5|many
TGTGCCAGCAGCCAAGGCCGACTTGATGGGGAGACCCAGTACTTC
CASSQGRLDGETQYF
>TRBV2|-|TRBJ2-5|once
TGTGCCAGCAGCCGGACGGGCCAACAAGAGACCCAGTACTTC
CASSRTGQQETQYF
>TRBV20-1|TRBD2|TRBJ2-3|-
TGCAGTGCCACGTTAGCGGGAGGGCCGGGAAGCACAGATACGCAGTATTTT
CSATLAGGPGSTDTQYF
>TRBV20-1|-|TRBJ1-2|many
TGCAGTGCTATATCGGGGCTTGGCTATGGCTACACCTTC
CSAISGLGYGYTF
>TRBV7-2|-|TRBJ1-1|many
TGTGCCAGCAGCTCTACTAGGAACACTGAAGCTTTCTTT
CASSSTRNTEAFF
>TRBV6-2/TRBV6-3|TRBD2|TRBJ2-5|many
TGTGCCAGCACGCGACTAGCGGACACAACCCTCCTCCGGACCCAGTACTTC
CASTRLADTTLLRTQYF
>TRBV7-2|-|TRBJ2-1|-
TGTGCCAGCAGCTTAAGAGGGCGGCTATCCTACAATGAGCAGTTCTTC
CASSLRGRLSYNEQFF
>TRBV7-2|TRBD2|TRBJ2-3|many
TGTGCCAGCAGCTTAGGTCTCGGGAGGGCTCACCCAGATACGCAGTATTTT
CASSLGLGRAHPDTQYF
>TRBV3-1|-|TRBJ1-6|-
TGTGACAGCAGCCAAGTTTCCGGGAGGGATTCACCCCTCCACTTT
CDSSQVSGRDSPLHF
>TRBV29-1|TRBD1|TRBJ2-2|many
TGCAGCGTTAATCCGGGACAGGGAGACACCGGGGAGCTGTTTTTT
CSVNPGQGDTGELFF
>TRBV11-2|-|TRBJ2-1|many
TGTGCCAGCAGCTTTGCCCACTACAATGAGCAGTTCTTC
CASSFAHYNEQFF
>TRBV7-2|TRBD1|TRBJ1-6|many
TGTGCCAGCAGCTTAGCCCGCGGACAGGGGGGTGGGCCCCTCCACTTT
CASSLARGQGGGPLHF
>TRBV5-1|TRBD1|TRBJ2-5|many
TGCGCCAGCAGCGCACAGGGGTCTGTGACCCAGTACTTC
CASSAQGSVTQYF
>TRBV4-3|TRBD2|TRBJ2-7|many
TGCGCCAGCAGCCAAGTTGGGGCTAGCGGGAGGGCCTCCTACGAGCAGTACTTC
CASSQVGASGRASYEQYF
>TRBV28|-|TRBJ1-4|-
TGTGCCATCATCACTTGGGAGGTGGCGAACGAAAAACTGTTTTTT
CAIITWEVANEKLFF
>TRBV20-1|-|TRBJ2-7|many
TGCAGTGCTAATGCAGGACAGACCTACGAGCAGTACTTC
CSANAGQTYEQYF